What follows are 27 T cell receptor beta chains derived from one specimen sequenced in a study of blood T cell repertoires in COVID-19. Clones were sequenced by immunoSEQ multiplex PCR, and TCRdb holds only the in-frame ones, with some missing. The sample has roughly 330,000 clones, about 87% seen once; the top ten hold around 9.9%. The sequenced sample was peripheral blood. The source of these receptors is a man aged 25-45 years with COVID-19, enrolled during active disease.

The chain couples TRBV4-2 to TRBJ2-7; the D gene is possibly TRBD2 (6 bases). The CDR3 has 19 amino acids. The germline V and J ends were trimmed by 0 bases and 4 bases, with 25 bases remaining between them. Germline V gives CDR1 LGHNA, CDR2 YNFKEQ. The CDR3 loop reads CASSQEGGTTWFGEYEQYF. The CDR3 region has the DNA TGTGCCAGCAGCCAAGAGGGGGGAACTACCTGGTTCGGAGAATACGAGCAGTACTTC.

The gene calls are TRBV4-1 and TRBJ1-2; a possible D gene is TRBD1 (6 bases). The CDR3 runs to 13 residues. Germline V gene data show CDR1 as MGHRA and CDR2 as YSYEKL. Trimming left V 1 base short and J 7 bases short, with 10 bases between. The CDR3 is CASSQGTGFGYTF. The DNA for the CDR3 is TGCGCCAGCAGCCAAGGAACAGGGTTTGGCTACACCTTC.

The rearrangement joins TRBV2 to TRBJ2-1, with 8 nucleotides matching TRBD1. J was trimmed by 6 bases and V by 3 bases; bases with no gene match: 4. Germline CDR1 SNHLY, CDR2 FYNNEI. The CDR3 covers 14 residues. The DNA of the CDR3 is TGTGCCAGCAGTGATGCTACAGGGGGCAATGAGCAGTTCTTC. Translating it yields CASSDATGGNEQFF.

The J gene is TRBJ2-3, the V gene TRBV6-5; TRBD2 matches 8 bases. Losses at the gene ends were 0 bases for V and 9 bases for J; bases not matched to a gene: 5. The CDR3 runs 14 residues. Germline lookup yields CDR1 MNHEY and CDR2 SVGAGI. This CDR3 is CASSYSSGSLTQYF. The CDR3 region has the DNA TGTGCCAGCAGTTACTCGAGCGGGAGCTTAACGCAGTATTTT.

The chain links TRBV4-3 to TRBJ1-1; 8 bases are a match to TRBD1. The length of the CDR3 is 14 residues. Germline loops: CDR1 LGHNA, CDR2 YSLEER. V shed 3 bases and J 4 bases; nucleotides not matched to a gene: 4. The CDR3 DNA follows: TGCGCCAGCAGCCACGGACAGGGAGCCACTGAAGCTTTCTTT. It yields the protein CASSHGQGATEAFF.

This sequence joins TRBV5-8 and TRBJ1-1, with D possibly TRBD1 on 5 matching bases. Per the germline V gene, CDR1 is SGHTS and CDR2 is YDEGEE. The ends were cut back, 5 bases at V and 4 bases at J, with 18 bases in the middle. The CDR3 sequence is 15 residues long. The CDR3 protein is CASRPGYLGGTEAFF. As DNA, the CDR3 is TGTGCCAGCAGGCCGGGATACCTGGGGGGCACTGAAGCTTTCTTT.

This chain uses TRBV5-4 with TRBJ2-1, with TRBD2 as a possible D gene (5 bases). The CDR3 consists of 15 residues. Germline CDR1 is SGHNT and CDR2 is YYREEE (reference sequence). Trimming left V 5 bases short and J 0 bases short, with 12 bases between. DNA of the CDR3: TGTGCCAGCAGGGCTACTGGGAGCTCCTACAATGAGCAGTTCTTC. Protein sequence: CASRATGSSYNEQFF.

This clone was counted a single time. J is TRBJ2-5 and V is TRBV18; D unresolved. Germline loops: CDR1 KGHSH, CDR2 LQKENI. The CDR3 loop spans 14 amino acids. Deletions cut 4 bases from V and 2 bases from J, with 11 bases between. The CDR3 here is CASSLRLEQETQYF. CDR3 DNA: TGTGCCAGCTCACTTAGACTGGAACAAGAGACCCAGTACTTC.

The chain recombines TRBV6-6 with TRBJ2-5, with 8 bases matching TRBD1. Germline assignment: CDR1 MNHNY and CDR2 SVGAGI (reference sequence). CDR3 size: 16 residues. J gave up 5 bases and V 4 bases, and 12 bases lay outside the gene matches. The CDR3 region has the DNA TGTGCCAGCAGTTCCGCCCCGGACAGGGAATACGAGACCCAGTACTTC. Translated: CASSSAPDREYETQYF.

CDR3 nucleotides: TGTGCCAGCAGCTACGGCCAGGAATACGAGCAGTACTTC. It encodes CASSYGQEYEQYF. The genes are TRBV3-1 (or the pseudogene TRBV3-2) and TRBJ2-7; D gene uncertain. Germline values: CDR1 LGHDT, CDR2 YNNKEL (reference sequence). V was pared by 5 bases and J by 4 bases, with 12 bases between. This CDR3 contains 13 residues.

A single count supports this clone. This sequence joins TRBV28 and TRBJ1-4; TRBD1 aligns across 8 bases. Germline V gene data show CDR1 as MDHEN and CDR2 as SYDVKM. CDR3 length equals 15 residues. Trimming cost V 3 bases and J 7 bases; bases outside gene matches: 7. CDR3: CASSFGQGGREKLFF. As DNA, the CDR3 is TGTGCCAGCAGTTTCGGACAGGGAGGACGTGAAAAACTGTTTTTT.

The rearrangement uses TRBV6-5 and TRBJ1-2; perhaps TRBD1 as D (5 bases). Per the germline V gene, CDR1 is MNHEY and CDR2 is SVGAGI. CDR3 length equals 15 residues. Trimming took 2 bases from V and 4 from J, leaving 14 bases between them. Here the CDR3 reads CASSYPAGVGYGYTF. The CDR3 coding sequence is TGTGCCAGCAGTTACCCGGCGGGGGTCGGCTATGGCTACACCTTC.

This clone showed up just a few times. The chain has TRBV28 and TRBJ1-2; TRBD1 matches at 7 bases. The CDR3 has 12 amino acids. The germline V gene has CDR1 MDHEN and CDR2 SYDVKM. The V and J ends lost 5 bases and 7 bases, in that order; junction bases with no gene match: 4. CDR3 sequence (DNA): TGTGCCAGCAGTCCCAGACAGGGTGGCTACACCTTC. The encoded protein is CASSPRQGGYTF.

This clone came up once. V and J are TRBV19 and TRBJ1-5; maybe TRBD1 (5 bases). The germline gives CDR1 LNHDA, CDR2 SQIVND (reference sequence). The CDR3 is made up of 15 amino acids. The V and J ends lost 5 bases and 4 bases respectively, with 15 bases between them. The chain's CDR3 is CASSGFEQVNQPQHF. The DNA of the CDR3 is TGTGCCAGTAGTGGATTTGAACAGGTGAATCAGCCCCAGCATTTT.

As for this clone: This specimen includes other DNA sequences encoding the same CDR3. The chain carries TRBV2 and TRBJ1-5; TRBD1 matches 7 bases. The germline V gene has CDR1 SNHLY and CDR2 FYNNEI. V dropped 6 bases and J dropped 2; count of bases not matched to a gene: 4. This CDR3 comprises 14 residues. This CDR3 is CASSPGTGNQPQHF. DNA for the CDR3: TGTGCCAGCAGCCCAGGGACAGGCAATCAGCCCCAGCATTTT.

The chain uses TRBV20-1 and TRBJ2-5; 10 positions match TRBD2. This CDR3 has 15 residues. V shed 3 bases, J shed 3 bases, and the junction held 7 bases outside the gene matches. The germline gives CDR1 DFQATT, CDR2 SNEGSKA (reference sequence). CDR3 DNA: TGCAGTGCTAGTAGGCTAGCGGGGGTTGAAGAGACCCAGTACTTC. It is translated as CSASRLAGVEETQYF.

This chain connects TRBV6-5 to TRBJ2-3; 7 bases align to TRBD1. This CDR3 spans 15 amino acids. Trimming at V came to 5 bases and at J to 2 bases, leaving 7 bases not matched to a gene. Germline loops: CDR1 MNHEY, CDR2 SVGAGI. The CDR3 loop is CASSPRTGYTDTQYF. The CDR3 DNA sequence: TGTGCCAGCAGTCCCAGGACAGGCTACACAGATACGCAGTATTTT.

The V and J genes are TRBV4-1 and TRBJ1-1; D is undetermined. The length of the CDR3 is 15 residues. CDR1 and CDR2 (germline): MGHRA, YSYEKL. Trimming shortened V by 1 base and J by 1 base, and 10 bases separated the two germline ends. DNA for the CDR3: TGCGCCAGCAGCCAAGTCTGGAGAGAGAACACTGAAGCTTTCTTT. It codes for CASSQVWRENTEAFF.

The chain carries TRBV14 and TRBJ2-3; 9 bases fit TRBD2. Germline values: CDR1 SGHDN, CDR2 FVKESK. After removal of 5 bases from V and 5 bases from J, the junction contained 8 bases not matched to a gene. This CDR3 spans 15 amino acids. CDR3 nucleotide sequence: TGTGCCAGCAGCTGGGGACTAGCAGGTCGAGATACGCAGTATTTT. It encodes CASSWGLAGRDTQYF.

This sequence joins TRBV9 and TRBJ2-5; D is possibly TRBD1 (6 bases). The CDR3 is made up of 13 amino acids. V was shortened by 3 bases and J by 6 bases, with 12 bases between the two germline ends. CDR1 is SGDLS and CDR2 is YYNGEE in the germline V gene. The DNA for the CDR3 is TGTGCCAGCAGCGACAGGGCCCGAAAGACCCAGTACTTC. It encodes CASSDRARKTQYF.

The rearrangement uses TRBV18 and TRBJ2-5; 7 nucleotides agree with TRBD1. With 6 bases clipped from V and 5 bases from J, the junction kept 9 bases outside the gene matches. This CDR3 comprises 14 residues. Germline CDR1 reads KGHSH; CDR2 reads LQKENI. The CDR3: CASSRRQGRETQYF. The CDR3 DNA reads TGTGCCAGCTCGCGCCGACAGGGTAGGGAGACCCAGTACTTC.

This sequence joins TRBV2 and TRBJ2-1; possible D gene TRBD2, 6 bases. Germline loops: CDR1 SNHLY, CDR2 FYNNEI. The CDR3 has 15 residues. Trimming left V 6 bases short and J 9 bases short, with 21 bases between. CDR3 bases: TGTGCCAGCAGACTACGGGACTCCACTACAACTGAGCAGTTCTTC. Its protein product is CASRLRDSTTTEQFF.

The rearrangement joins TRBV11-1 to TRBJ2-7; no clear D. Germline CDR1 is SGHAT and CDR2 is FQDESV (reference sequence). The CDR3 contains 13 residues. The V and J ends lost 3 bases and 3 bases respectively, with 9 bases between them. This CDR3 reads CASSLSDGYEQYF. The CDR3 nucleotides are TGTGCCAGCAGCTTGAGCGACGGCTACGAGCAGTACTTC.

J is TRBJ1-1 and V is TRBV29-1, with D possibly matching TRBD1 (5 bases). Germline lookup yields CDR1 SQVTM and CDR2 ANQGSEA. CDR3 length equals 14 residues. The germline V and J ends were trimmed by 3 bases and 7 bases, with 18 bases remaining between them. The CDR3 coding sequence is TGCAGCGTTGAGGGCGCGGCCTGGGGGGGTGAAGCTTTCTTT. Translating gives CSVEGAAWGGEAFF.

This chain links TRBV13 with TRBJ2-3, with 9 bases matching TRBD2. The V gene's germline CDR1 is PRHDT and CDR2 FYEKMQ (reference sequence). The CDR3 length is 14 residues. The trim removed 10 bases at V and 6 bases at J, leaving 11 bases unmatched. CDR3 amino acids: CATQASGVSDTQYF. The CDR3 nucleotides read TGTGCCACCCAAGCTAGCGGGGTATCGGATACGCAGTATTTT. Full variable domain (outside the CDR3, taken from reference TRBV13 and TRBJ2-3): AAGVIQSPRHLIKEKRETATLKCYPIPRHDTVYWYQQGPGQDPQFLISFYEKMQSDKGSIPDRFSAQQFSDYHSELNMSSLELGDSALYFCATQASGVSDTQYFGPGTRLTVL.

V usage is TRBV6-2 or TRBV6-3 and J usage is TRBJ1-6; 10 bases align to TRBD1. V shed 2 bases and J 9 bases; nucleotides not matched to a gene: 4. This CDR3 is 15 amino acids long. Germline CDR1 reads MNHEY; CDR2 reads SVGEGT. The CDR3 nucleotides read TGTGCCAGCAGTTACACCCGGGACAGGGGTTCACCCCTCCACTTT. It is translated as CASSYTRDRGSPLHF.

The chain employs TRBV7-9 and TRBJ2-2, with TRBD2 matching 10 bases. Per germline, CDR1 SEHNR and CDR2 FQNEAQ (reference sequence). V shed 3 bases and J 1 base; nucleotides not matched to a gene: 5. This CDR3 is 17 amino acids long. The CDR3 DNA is TGTGCCAGCAGCTTCCTCGTAGCGGGGGGGAACACCGGGGAGCTGTTTTTT. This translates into CASSFLVAGGNTGELFF.